These T cell receptor beta chains were read from a single sample in a study of PD-1 blockade in classical Hodgkin lymphoma. Generated by immunoSEQ multiplex PCR, the TCRdb table keeps only in-frame clones and is missing some. The sample shows about 47,000 clones, 70% to 80% of them seen only once. Source: peripheral blood mononuclear cells (PBMCs), taken before the fourth cycle of nivolumab. These TCRs come from a human donor with classical Hodgkin lymphoma. Each CDR3 is given with its conserved first and last residue. A D gene is named only where the DNA matches it firmly. Size is stated for part of the rows, as once, few or many counts, or as a class when the clone is expanded.

d_call: .; clone_size: .; j_call: TRBJ1-2; v_call: TRBV6-5; cdr3_aa: CASSLGVSYYGYTF; cdr3_nt: TGTGCCAGCAGTCTTGGGGTTTCGTACTATGGCTACACCTTC
d_call: .; clone_size: once; j_call: TRBJ1-2; v_call: TRBV6-5; cdr3_aa: CASSYEDNYGYTF; cdr3_nt: TGTGCCAGCAGTTACGAGGACAACTATGGCTACACCTTC
d_call: .; clone_size: .; j_call: TRBJ2-1; v_call: TRBV25-1; cdr3_aa: CASSETASYNEQFF; cdr3_nt: TGTGCCAGCAGTGAAACGGCCTCCTACAATGAGCAGTTCTTC
d_call: .; clone_size: .; j_call: TRBJ1-1; v_call: TRBV10-1; cdr3_aa: CASDRMNTEAFF; cdr3_nt: TGCGCCAGCGACAGGATGAACACTGAAGCTTTCTTT
d_call: TRBD2; clone_size: .; j_call: TRBJ2-1; v_call: TRBV7-9; cdr3_aa: CASSYLAGGPYNEQFF; cdr3_nt: TGTGCCAGCAGCTACCTAGCGGGAGGTCCCTACAATGAGCAGTTCTTC
d_call: .; clone_size: .; j_call: TRBJ1-4; v_call: TRBV28; cdr3_aa: CASSLTQGWEEKLFF; cdr3_nt: TGTGCCAGCAGTCTCACCCAGGGGTGGGAGGAAAAACTGTTTTTT
d_call: TRBD2; clone_size: .; j_call: TRBJ2-3; v_call: TRBV9; cdr3_aa: CASTSGGLAFGDTQYF; cdr3_nt: TGTGCCAGCACGTCTGGGGGACTAGCGTTCGGAGATACGCAGTATTTT
d_call: .; clone_size: .; j_call: TRBJ1-5; v_call: TRBV6-1; cdr3_aa: CASRLTGGPNQPQHF; cdr3_nt: TGTGCCAGCAGGCTTACTGGAGGCCCCAATCAGCCCCAGCATTTT
d_call: .; clone_size: once; j_call: TRBJ1-3; v_call: TRBV4-1; cdr3_aa: CASSQWVRAGNTIYF; cdr3_nt: TGCGCCAGCAGCCAGTGGGTCAGGGCTGGAAACACCATATATTTT
d_call: .; clone_size: .; j_call: TRBJ1-5; v_call: TRBV6-1; cdr3_aa: CASSELWNQPQHF; cdr3_nt: TGTGCCAGCAGTGAATTGTGGAATCAGCCCCAGCATTTT
d_call: .; clone_size: .; j_call: TRBJ2-5; v_call: TRBV7-2; cdr3_aa: CASSFRASAETQYF; cdr3_nt: TGTGCCAGCAGCTTCCGGGCTAGCGCGGAGACCCAGTACTTC
d_call: .; clone_size: few; j_call: TRBJ2-1; v_call: TRBV6-1; cdr3_aa: CASSEYSGNSYNEQFF; cdr3_nt: TGTGCCAGCAGTGAATATTCGGGGAACTCCTACAATGAGCAGTTCTTC
d_call: .; clone_size: .; j_call: TRBJ2-1; v_call: TRBV25-1; cdr3_aa: CASSPQGRDEQFF; cdr3_nt: TGTGCCAGCAGCCCCCAGGGCAGGGATGAGCAGTTCTTC
d_call: .; clone_size: .; j_call: TRBJ1-2; v_call: TRBV30; cdr3_aa: CAWGPRGQGVRGYTF; cdr3_nt: TGTGCCTGGGGCCCGAGAGGGCAAGGCGTAAGGGGCTACACCTTC
d_call: TRBD1; clone_size: .; j_call: TRBJ1-1; v_call: TRBV5-1; cdr3_aa: CASSLQGALNTEAFF; cdr3_nt: TGCGCCAGCAGCTTGCAGGGGGCTCTGAACACTGAAGCTTTCTTT
d_call: TRBD2; clone_size: .; j_call: TRBJ2-7; v_call: TRBV7-9; cdr3_aa: CASSLVGASGSYEQYF; cdr3_nt: TGTGCCAGCAGCTTAGTAGGCGCTAGCGGGAGTTACGAGCAGTACTTC
d_call: .; clone_size: .; j_call: TRBJ1-1; v_call: TRBV7-9; cdr3_aa: CASSLLRGGDPLQEAFF; cdr3_nt: TGTGCCAGCAGCTTATTGCGGGGCGGGGATCCCCTACAAGAAGCTTTCTTT
d_call: .; clone_size: .; j_call: TRBJ1-4; v_call: TRBV6-1; cdr3_aa: CASSEFQGEEKLFF; cdr3_nt: TGTGCCAGCAGTGAATTCCAGGGAGAAGAAAAACTGTTTTTT
d_call: .; clone_size: .; j_call: TRBJ2-2; v_call: TRBV27; cdr3_aa: CASSRSPRGGNTGELFF; cdr3_nt: TGTGCCAGCAGCCGGTCCCCCAGAGGGGGGAACACCGGGGAGCTGTTTTTT
d_call: .; clone_size: .; j_call: TRBJ2-2; v_call: TRBV7-2; cdr3_aa: CASMEGNTGELFF; cdr3_nt: TGTGCCAGCATGGAAGGGAACACCGGGGAGCTGTTTTTT
d_call: .; clone_size: .; j_call: TRBJ1-2; v_call: TRBV6-5; cdr3_aa: CASRRPATGNYGYTF; cdr3_nt: TGTGCCAGCAGACGACCCGCCACAGGGAACTATGGCTACACCTTC
d_call: TRBD1; clone_size: .; j_call: TRBJ1-1; v_call: TRBV5-4; cdr3_aa: CASSPTTGDEAFF; cdr3_nt: TGTGCCAGCAGCCCAACCACAGGGGATGAAGCTTTCTTT